This TCR beta chain was identified during a study of blood T cell repertoires in COVID-19. This CDR3 is 16 amino acids long. The J segment lost 0 bases and the V segment lost 6 bases, leaving 11 bases of the junction unmatched. The germline CDR1 and CDR2 sequences are KGHSH and LQKENI. TCRdb's table, derived via immunoSEQ multiplex PCR, lists solely in-frame clones and lacks some. The repertoire holds over 250,000 clones, with around 89% as singletons. This TCR was recovered from a woman aged 45-59 years who had recovered from COVID-19. Sample: PBMCs or T cells enriched from blood (not recorded which). V gene TRBV18 combines with J gene TRBJ2-7; the match to TRBD2 covers 7 bases. In DNA, the CDR3 is TGTGCCAGCTCCCCCGGGGTGGGGAGGGACTCCTACGAGCAGTACTTC. It translates to CASSPGVGRDSYEQYF.